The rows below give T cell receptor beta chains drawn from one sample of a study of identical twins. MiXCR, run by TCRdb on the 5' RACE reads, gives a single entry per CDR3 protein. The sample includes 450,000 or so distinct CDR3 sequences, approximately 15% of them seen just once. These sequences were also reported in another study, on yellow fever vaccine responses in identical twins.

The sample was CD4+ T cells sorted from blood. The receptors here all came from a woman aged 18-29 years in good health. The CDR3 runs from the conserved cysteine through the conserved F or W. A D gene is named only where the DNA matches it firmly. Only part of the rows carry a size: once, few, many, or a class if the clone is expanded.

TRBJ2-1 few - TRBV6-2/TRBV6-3 TGTGCCAGCAGACCCAAGGTTCAGAAATTACTGGATGAGCAGTTCTTC CASRPKVQKLLDEQFF
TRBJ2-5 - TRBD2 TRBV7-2 TGTGCCAGCAGCAAAGCGGGAGGGCCTTGGGGCCAAGAGACCCAGTACTTC CASSKAGGPWGQETQYF
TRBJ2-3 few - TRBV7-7 TGTGCTAGCAGTAAGGGCGACACAGATACGCAGTATTTT CASSKGDTDTQYF
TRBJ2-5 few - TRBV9 TGTGCCAGCAGCCCCCGCCCTAGTGAGGAGACCCAGTACTTC CASSPRPSEETQYF
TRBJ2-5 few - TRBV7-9 TGTGCCAGCAGCATGTGGTTGGCCCATCAAGAGACCCAGTACTTC CASSMWLAHQETQYF
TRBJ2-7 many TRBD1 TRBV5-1 TGCGCCAGCAGCTTACAGGGGGAGCACGAGCAGTACTTC CASSLQGEHEQYF
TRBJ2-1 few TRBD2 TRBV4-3 TGCGCCAGCAGCCGCAATACCGGGACTAGCGGGAGGGCCGTCAATGAGCAGTTCTTC CASSRNTGTSGRAVNEQFF
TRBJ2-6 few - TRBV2 TGTGCCAGCAGATTTCGGATCTCTGGGGCCAACGTCCTGACTTTC CASRFRISGANVLTF
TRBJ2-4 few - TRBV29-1 TGCAGCGTTGCCCTTTCGACGCAACCCAAAAACATTCAGTACTTC CSVALSTQPKNIQYF
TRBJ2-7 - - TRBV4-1 TGCGCCAGCAGCCAACTAACGGGGAAAAGCATCCCCTACGAGCAGTACTTC CASSQLTGKSIPYEQYF
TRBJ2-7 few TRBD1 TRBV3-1 TGTGCCAGCAGCCCGCGGCATGGGACAGAGAGCTCCTACGAGCAGTACTTC CASSPRHGTESSYEQYF
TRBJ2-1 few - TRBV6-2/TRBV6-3 TGTGCCAGCAGTTATAATCACGCTGGAGGGAATGAGCAGTTCTTC CASSYNHAGGNEQFF
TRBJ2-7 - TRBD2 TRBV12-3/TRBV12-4 TGTACCAGCAGTTTTTGGGGACTAGCCTACTCCTACGAGCAGTACTTC CTSSFWGLAYSYEQYF
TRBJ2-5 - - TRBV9 TGTGCCAGCAGCGTAGCGGGGGTGGGGTTGGAGACCCAGTACTTC CASSVAGVGLETQYF
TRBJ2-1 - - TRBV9 TGTGCCAGCAGCGTAGTTAATAACAATGAGCAGTTCTTC CASSVVNNNEQFF
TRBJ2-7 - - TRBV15 TGTGCCACCAGCAGAGTAGTGGGTACGATCGAGCAGTACTTC CATSRVVGTIEQYF
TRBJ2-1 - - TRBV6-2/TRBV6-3 TGTGCCAGCAGCACAGGGAACAATGAGCAGTTCTTC CASSTGNNEQFF
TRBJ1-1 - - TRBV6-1 TGTGCCAGCAGTGAAGCCTTCGAAGCTTTCTTT CASSEAFEAFF
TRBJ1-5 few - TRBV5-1 TGCGCCAGCAGCTTGGCCCCAAACTTCAATCAGCCCCAGCATTTT CASSLAPNFNQPQHF
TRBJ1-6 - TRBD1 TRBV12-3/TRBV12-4 TGTGCCAGCAGTCCTGGACAGGGAATAAATTCACCCCTCCACTTT CASSPGQGINSPLHF
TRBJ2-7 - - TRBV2 TGTGCCAGCAGCTTAGGGGGGGACAGGAGTTACGAGCAGTACTTC CASSLGGDRSYEQYF
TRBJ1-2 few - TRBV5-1 TGCGCCAGCAGCTCAGCGGACAGTTCCCTAGGTGGCTACACCTTC CASSSADSSLGGYTF
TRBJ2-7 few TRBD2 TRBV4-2 TGTGCCAGCAGCCACCCTCTAGCGGGTATCTACGAGCAGTACTTC CASSHPLAGIYEQYF
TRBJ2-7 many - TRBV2 TGTGCCAGCAAAGGGTCCTCCTACGAGCAGTACTTC CASKGSSYEQYF
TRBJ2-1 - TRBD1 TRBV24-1 TGTGCCACCAGTGGGGCGGACAGGGAATCCTACAATGAGCAGTTCTTC CATSGADRESYNEQFF
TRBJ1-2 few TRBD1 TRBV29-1 TGCAGCGTTGTGCCTCGTAGGACAGGGGCTGACTACACCTTC CSVVPRRTGADYTF
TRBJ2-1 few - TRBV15 TGTGCCACCAGCCGCCGGGAAAGGGCCAATGAGCAGTTCTTC CATSRRERANEQFF
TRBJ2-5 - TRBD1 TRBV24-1 TGTGCCACCAGTGACCGGACAGGGGATATAGAGACCCAGTACTTC CATSDRTGDIETQYF
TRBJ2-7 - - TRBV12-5 TGTGCTAGTGGTTTGGGCCTCGGGACGGGGGCATCGTACGAGCAGTACTTC CASGLGLGTGASYEQYF
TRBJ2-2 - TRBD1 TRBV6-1 TGTGCCAGCAACGGACAGGGGAACACCGGGGAGCTGTTTTTT CASNGQGNTGELFF
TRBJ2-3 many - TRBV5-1 TGTGCCAGCAGCTTAGAAGGTCGCACAGATACGCAGTATTTT CASSLEGRTDTQYF
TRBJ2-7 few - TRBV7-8 TGTGCCAGCAGCTGGGGGAACTCCTACGAGCAGTACTTC CASSWGNSYEQYF
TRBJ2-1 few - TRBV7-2 TGTGCCAGCAGCTTACGCCCGCTTTACAATGAGCAGTTCTTC CASSLRPLYNEQFF
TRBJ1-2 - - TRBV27 TGTGCCAGCAGTCCCCTCCAGGGCACGAATGGCGGCTACACCTTC CASSPLQGTNGGYTF
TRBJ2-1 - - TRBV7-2 TGTGCCTCAAAGGTCGAGGACTTCTACAATGAGCAGTTCTTC CASKVEDFYNEQFF
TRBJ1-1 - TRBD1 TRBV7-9 TGTGCCAGCAGCATGACAGGGATCGTCGGCACTGAAGCTTTCTTT CASSMTGIVGTEAFF
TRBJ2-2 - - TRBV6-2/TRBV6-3 TGTGCCAGCACCAAACTAAATAAGTCAGCGAACACCGGGGAGCTGTTTTTT CASTKLNKSANTGELFF
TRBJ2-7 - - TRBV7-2 TGTGCCAGCAGCCCGGGGGGCAAAACCTACGAGCAGTACTTC CASSPGGKTYEQYF
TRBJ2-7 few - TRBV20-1 TGCAGTGCTAGAGATCACGCGGGGCACTACGAGCAGTACTTC CSARDHAGHYEQYF
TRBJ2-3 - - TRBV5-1 TGCGCCAGCAGCTTTTCTTTCGGGGGCGCAGATACGCAGTATTTT CASSFSFGGADTQYF
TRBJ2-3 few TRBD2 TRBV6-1 TGTGCCAGCAGTGACCTTAGCGGGGGGCGGACAGATACGCAGTATTTT CASSDLSGGRTDTQYF
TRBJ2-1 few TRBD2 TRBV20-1 TGCAGTGCTAGATGGCCCGGGACTAGTGCAGATGAGCAGTTCTTC CSARWPGTSADEQFF
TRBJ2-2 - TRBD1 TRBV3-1 TGTGCCAGCAGCCACCTTGGACAGGACACCGGGGAGCTGTTTTTT CASSHLGQDTGELFF
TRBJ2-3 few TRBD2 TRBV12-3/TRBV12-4 TGTGCCAGCAGTGCTGGACTAGCGGGGGGGCTTGGCACAGATACGCAGTATTTT CASSAGLAGGLGTDTQYF
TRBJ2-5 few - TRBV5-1 TGCGCCAGCAGCTCCGCTGAGCGGTCCATAGAGACCCAGTACTTC CASSSAERSIETQYF
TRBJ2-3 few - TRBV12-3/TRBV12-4 TGTGCCAGCAGTTTTTTAGGGGAGTCTAGCACAGATACGCAGTATTTT CASSFLGESSTDTQYF
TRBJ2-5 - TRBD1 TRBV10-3 TGTGCCACCCGGACAGGACCAGAAGAGACCCAGTACTTC CATRTGPEETQYF
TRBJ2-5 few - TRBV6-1 TGTGCCAGCAGCGAGTCTCCAGGGAGGGAGACCCAGTACTTC CASSESPGRETQYF
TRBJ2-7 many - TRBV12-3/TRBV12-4 TGTGCCAGCAGTTTAGACAGGGTAGGCGAGCAGTACTTC CASSLDRVGEQYF
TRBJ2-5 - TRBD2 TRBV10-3 TGTGCCATCAGTGACCCGCTGACAGGACTAGCGGAAAACCAAGAGACCCAGTACTTC CAISDPLTGLAENQETQYF
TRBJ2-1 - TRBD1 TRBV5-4 TGTGCCAGCAGCTTTGGCGGGACAGGGGTCTACAATGAGCAGTTCTTC CASSFGGTGVYNEQFF